This T cell receptor beta chain derives from a study of blood T cell repertoires in COVID-19 (TCRdb year 2020). Background for the entire study: The collaborator samples originated in the United States, Italy and Spain and spanned the acute and convalescent phases of COVID-19. The repertoires were released in a freely available public database intended as a resource for research on the immune response to SARS-CoV-2. Where available, HLA class I and class II types were obtained from metadata supplied by the sample provider rather than from assay-based typing. Deeply sampled blood TCRbeta repertoires from subjects exposed to, actively infected with, or recovered from COVID-19 were included in the dataset. The material from the prospective study consisted of cDNA or gDNA derived from T cells, B-cell-depleted T cells, or PBMCs. The sample metadata nearly always contained a de-identified subject ID, COVID-19 status, age in years and sex. The samples were drawn from the first 160 participants of the ongoing ImmuneRACE study and from some 1,300 subjects provided by 6 global collaborators. The research as a whole found: Clinical and demographic metadata were provided uncurated, with the amount varying by source and participant.

Each collaborating institution followed its own protocols to collect whole blood in K2EDTA tubes. For TCRbeta analysis, collaborators shipped samples in one of three forms: frozen whole blood, isolated PBMCs, or DNA extracted from either of those sample types. Concerning this clone itself: Its target antigen remains unknown. No much larger clonotype is one base removed from it; base qualities were not supplied.

Including the terminal cysteine and phenylalanine, the CDR3 comprises 16 residues. CDR3 DNA is the only sequence kept; it has 48 bases, read in frame from the first base. Reading the germline V gene (reference sequence) gives CDR1 LGHDT and CDR2 YNNKEL. Germline trimming amounts to 4 bases on V and 7 bases on J, with 10 as the count of junction bases outside the gene matches. TCRbeta CDR3 regions were amplified from genomic DNA using the immunoSEQ Assay, a bias-controlled multiplex PCR. Per the authors' processing: Within the assay, amplification of reference gene primers was used to estimate how many nucleated cells each sample contained. To quantify the absolute abundance of each unique TCRbeta CDR3 rearrangement, sequence reads were collapsed and filtered. For each sample, productive Simpson clonality was calculated by taking the square root of Simpson's diversity index across productive rearrangements. What TCRdb holds here is the immuneACCESS table cut down to in-frame rearrangements. Part of the clones is not present; checked against another copy, under half of the missing clones reflect an unresolved V gene, and the others are unexplained. From that table come the V and J calls and clone size; the DNA was used to work out D and trimming. The sample table records about 120,000 clones; about 89% of these occur just once. The ten top clones hold less than 30% of the sample.

The sequence derives from a woman in her 70s with acute or convalescent COVID-19. Sequenced: peripheral blood. The V gene is TRBV3-1 (or the pseudogene TRBV3-2) and the J gene is TRBJ1-3; TRBD1 agrees with 10 junctional bases. The DNA sequence is given as TGTGCCAGCAGCCCTACCCCGGACAGGGGGGCGAACACCATATATTTT. This sequence encodes CASSPTPDRGANTIYF.